The 20 T cell receptor beta chains listed next were all sequenced from one sample in a study of cytomegalovirus exposure and HLA in healthy donors. Primers included in the PCR were 60 Vbeta and 13 Jbeta primers. Produced via immunoSEQ multiplex PCR; TCRdb's table is partial and in-frame only. The sample has about 150,000 clones, roughly 74% seen once; the top ten hold about 3%. Material: PBMCs. All receptors come from a man aged 18 to 35 in good health and CMV-seronegative.

The table lists this clone with a few counts. V is TRBV25-1 and J is TRBJ2-1; tentatively, D is TRBD1 (6 bases). Trimming stripped 10 bases from V and 0 bases from J, with 16 bases between. Germline-derived CDR1 and CDR2 are MGHDK and SYGVNS. The CDR3 is 15 amino acids. The CDR3 sequence: CATKNRDNSYNEQFF. In DNA form, the CDR3 reads TGTGCCACCAAGAATCGGGACAACTCCTACAATGAGCAGTTCTTC.

V usage is TRBV30 and J usage is TRBJ2-7; TRBD2 is a possible D gene (5 bases). V was pared by 0 bases and J by 3 bases, with 9 bases between. The CDR3 totals 13 residues. Germline V CDR1 and CDR2: GTSNPN, SVGIG (reference sequence). CDR3 region: CAWSVTGGYEQYF. The CDR3 nucleotides read TGTGCCTGGAGTGTAACCGGAGGCTACGAGCAGTACTTC. Using reference TRBV30 and TRBJ2-7 for the parts outside the CDR3, the full variable domain is SQTIHQWPATLVQPVGSPLSLECTVEGTSNPNLYWYRQAAGRGLQLLFYSVGIGQISSEVPQNLSASRPQDRQFILSSKKLLLSDSGFYLCAWSVTGGYEQYFGPGTRLTVT.

The chain employs TRBV6-1 and TRBJ1-3; 7 bases are a match to TRBD1. Germline V gene sequence: CDR1 MNHNS, CDR2 SASEGT. V lost 8 bases to trimming and J lost 2 bases; unmatched junction nucleotides: 3. The CDR3 has 13 residues. CDR3 residues: CASDRAPGNTIYF. CDR3 in DNA: TGTGCCAGCGACAGGGCCCCTGGAAACACCATATATTTT.

The chain couples TRBV10-2 to TRBJ1-5, with D maybe TRBD1 (5 bases). Deletions cut 3 bases from V and 3 bases from J, with 12 bases between. The length of the CDR3 is 15 residues. CDR1 is WSHSY and CDR2 is SAAADI in the germline V gene. The CDR3 reads CASSDPRGVNQPQHF. The DNA of the CDR3 is TGCGCCAGCAGTGACCCACGGGGGGTCAATCAGCCCCAGCATTTT.

CDR3 DNA: TGCGCCAGCAGCCTACAGGGGGCGACGAATGAGCAGTTCTTC. Translating it yields CASSLQGATNEQFF. The V call is TRBV5-1, the J call TRBJ2-1; 9 bases line up with TRBD1. The junction had 6 bases not matched to a gene; V was cut back by 4 bases and J by 7 bases. Germline V gene sequence: CDR1 SGHRS, CDR2 YFSETQ. CDR3 size: 14 residues.

V gene TRBV27 combines with J gene TRBJ1-2, with D tentatively TRBD1 (6 bases). Per the germline V gene, CDR1 is MNHEY and CDR2 is SMNVEV (reference sequence). The V and J ends lost 7 bases and 4 bases respectively, with 16 bases between them. The CDR3 contains 14 residues. CDR3 sequence: CASTPAGEGYGYTF. In DNA form, the CDR3 reads TGTGCCAGCACGCCGGCAGGGGAGGGCTATGGCTACACCTTC.

The chain has TRBV10-3 and TRBJ1-4; D unclear. The length of the CDR3 is 14 residues. Germline values: CDR1 ENHRY, CDR2 SYGVKD. Trimming stripped 0 bases from V and 7 bases from J, with 9 bases between. DNA of the CDR3: TGTGCCATCAGTGAGTCTAGCCTAGGTGAAAAACTGTTTTTT. It specifies CAISESSLGEKLFF.

The rearrangement joins TRBV14 to TRBJ2-1, with 9 bases that match TRBD1. Germline CDR1 SGHDN, CDR2 FVKESK. The CDR3 consists of 20 residues. Trimming cost V 1 base and J 4 bases; bases outside gene matches: 17. The CDR3 DNA reads TGTGCCAGCAGCCAAGGCCCGGGACAGGGAGGTTGGGTCCATTACAATGAGCAGTTCTTC. It yields the protein CASSQGPGQGGWVHYNEQFF.

The CDR3 reads CASSRAGTGNFYGYTF. CDR3 nucleotides: TGTGCCAGCAGCCGCGCGGGGACAGGAAACTTCTATGGCTACACCTTC. The chain combines TRBV27 with TRBJ1-2; 8 nucleotides align to TRBD1. The germline CDR1 and CDR2 sequences are MNHEY and SMNVEV (reference sequence). J lost 4 bases, V lost 6 bases, and 13 bases had no gene match. This CDR3 is built from 16 residues.

The gene calls are TRBV6-1 and TRBJ1-5; 7 bases align to TRBD1. V shed 2 bases, J shed 4 bases, and the junction held 8 bases outside the gene matches. The CDR3 is made up of 16 amino acids. CDR1 and CDR2 (germline): MNHNS, SASEGT. The CDR3: CASSEFYGTENQPQHF. The CDR3 nucleotides read TGTGCCAGCAGTGAATTCTACGGGACAGAAAATCAGCCCCAGCATTTT.

This clone was counted between two and nine times. The CDR3 region is CASSYKQGTDTEAFF. The CDR3 DNA follows: TGCGCCAGCAGCTATAAACAGGGGACGGACACTGAAGCTTTCTTT. The chain combines TRBV5-1 with TRBJ1-1, with 7 bases that match TRBD1. V shed 3 bases, J shed 3 bases, and the junction held 8 bases outside the gene matches. The length of the CDR3 is 15 residues. Per germline, CDR1 SGHRS and CDR2 YFSETQ.

The genes are TRBV7-7 and TRBJ1-5, with TRBD1 as a possible D gene (6 bases). Per the germline V gene, CDR1 is SSHAT and CDR2 is FNYEAQ (reference sequence). This CDR3 has 12 residues. This CDR3 reads CVRQGHNQPQHF. The CDR3 nucleotides read TGTGTCCGCCAGGGACACAATCAGCCCCAGCATTTT. The variable domain in full, with the rest retrieved from reference TRBV7-7 and TRBJ1-5, is GAGVSQSPRYKVTKRGQDVTLRCDPISSHATLYWYQQALGQGPEFLTYFNYEAQPDKSGLPSDRFSAERPEGSISTLTIQRTEQRDSAMYRCVRQGHNQPQHFGDGTRLSIL.

V is TRBV9 and J is TRBJ1-1, with D unresolved. V shed 3 bases and J shed 4 bases, with 19 bases lying between them. Germline V lookup: CDR1 SGDLS, CDR2 YYNGEE. The CDR3 has 16 residues. In DNA, the CDR3 is TGTGCCAGCAGCGCTCACTCATCCCCTCCGGGCACTGAAGCTTTCTTT. It specifies CASSAHSSPPGTEAFF.

Only a few counts were recorded for this clone. The chain uses TRBV29-1 and TRBJ1-4, with D perhaps matching TRBD1 (6 bases). Germline V gives CDR1 SQVTM, CDR2 ANQGSEA. Trimming removed 0 bases from V and 5 bases from J, with 13 bases in between. The CDR3 runs 15 residues. The DNA for the CDR3 is TGCAGCGTTGAAGATCCAGGGGCGATGAATGAAAAACTGTTTTTT. This sequence encodes CSVEDPGAMNEKLFF.

This clone was observed once. The gene calls are TRBV10-1 and TRBJ2-5, with D possibly matching TRBD2 (5 bases). The CDR3 sequence is 15 residues long. Trimming took off 6 bases at V and 5 bases at J, with 19 bases between the two ends. Germline CDR1 and CDR2: WNHNN and SYGVQD (reference sequence). The CDR3 sequence is CASSEGEATWETQYF. The CDR3 coding sequence is TGCGCCAGCAGCGAGGGAGAGGCTACTTGGGAGACCCAGTACTTC.

This clone has more than one count but fewer than ten. The rearrangement uses TRBV9 and TRBJ1-1; D might be TRBD1 (5 bases). Trimming shortened V by 0 bases and J by 1 base, and 7 bases separated the two germline ends. The CDR3 is made up of 14 amino acids. Germline V lookup: CDR1 SGDLS, CDR2 YYNGEE. The CDR3 protein is CASSVGQPNTEAFF. The CDR3 DNA reads as TGTGCCAGCAGCGTAGGACAGCCGAACACTGAAGCTTTCTTT.

The gene calls are TRBV28 and TRBJ2-7; D might be TRBD1 (6 bases). The CDR3 contains 15 residues. V lost 2 bases and J 2 bases, leaving 13 bases between the germline ends. The germline gives CDR1 MDHEN, CDR2 SYDVKM. The CDR3 nucleotides are TGTGCCAGCAGTTTAGGGACATCTTATCCCTACGAGCAGTACGTC. Its translation: CASSLGTSYPYEQYV.

The rearrangement links TRBV12-5 to TRBJ2-5; 8 bases line up with TRBD2. The CDR3 consists of 17 residues. Germline V gene lookup returns CDR1 LGHNT and CDR2 FRNRAP. V shed 5 bases and J 0 bases; nucleotides not matched to a gene: 11. CDR3 nucleotides: TGTGCTAGTGGTCTACCTATGACTAGCGATTACCAAGAGACCCAGTACTTC. Amino acids: CASGLPMTSDYQETQYF.

CDR3 nucleotide sequence: TGTGCCAGCAGCCCGACAGGTTCTAATGAAAAACTGTTTTTT. It is translated as CASSPTGSNEKLFF. The chain is built from TRBV5-5 and TRBJ1-4; D may be TRBD1 (6 bases). V lost 4 bases to trimming and J lost 3 bases, with 10 bases between them. This CDR3 spans 14 amino acids. Germline V gives CDR1 SGHKS, CDR2 YYEKEE (reference sequence).

The chain employs TRBV13 and TRBJ1-1; 8 nucleotides align to TRBD1. Germline V gene lookup returns CDR1 PRHDT and CDR2 FYEKMQ (reference sequence). The junction had 6 bases not matched to a gene; V was cut back by 5 bases and J by 4 bases. The length of the CDR3 is 14 residues. CDR3 nucleotide sequence: TGTGCCAGCAGCGATACAGGGGGTGGCACTGAAGCTTTCTTT. Translation: CASSDTGGGTEAFF.